Presented here are 11 T cell receptor beta chains from one specimen sequenced in a study of blood T cells in healthy people across ages (dated by TCRdb to the mid-2010s). Libraries were made using 5' RACE. Sequencing was performed on an Illumina HiSeq 2500. The second PCR ran for roughly 7 to 11 cycles and used a J-beta primer mix along with a sample-barcoded 5' primer. The raw public reads went through TCRdb reprocessing: fastp at Q25, MiXCR clone calling, in-frame beta chains kept. Under each unique CDR3 protein, matching rows form one entry showing the most common genes and DNA. The sample table records around 700,000 distinct CDR3 sequences; approximately 25% of these occur just once. Jointly, the top ten make up under 9.5% of the sample. These sequences were also reported in another study, on T cells of mothers and their children.

Sample: blood. These receptor sequences come from a boy between 10 and 17 years old in good health.

About this clonotype itself: Mismatch with germline at one junction end may stem from a read error. The chain has TRBV7-9 and TRBJ1-2, with D unclear. The CDR3 consists of 19 residues. Per the germline V gene, CDR1 is SEHNR and CDR2 is FQNEAQ (reference sequence). The CDR3 loop reads CSSSPRMTEWGDTNYGYTF. DNA for the CDR3: TGTTCCAGCAGCCCACGGATGACGGAATGGGGTGATACTAACTATGGCTACACCTTC.

The rearrangement joins TRBV28 to TRBJ1-1, with unresolved D. This CDR3 has 12 amino acids. CDR1 and CDR2 (germline): MDHEN, SYDVKM. V shed 6 bases and J shed 1 base, with 6 bases lying between them. This CDR3 reads CASRSPNTEAFF. The DNA for the CDR3 is TGTGCCAGCAGATCCCCGAACACTGAAGCTTTCTTT.

V and J are TRBV12-3 or TRBV12-4 and TRBJ2-3, with D unclear. The V end was cut by 7 bases, the J end by 11 bases, with 19 bases between. The CDR3 runs to 13 residues. The CDR3 region has the DNA TGTGCCAGCACCGACTCCCTTAACTCGCAGCAGTATTTT. Amino acids: CASTDSLNSQQYF.

This clonotype has only a few counts. CDR3 DNA sequence: TGTGCCAGCATCGGGGGAGGACCGGGGCTTAGTGAGCAGTTCTTC. This translates into CASIGGGPGLSEQFF. V gene TRBV2 combines with J gene TRBJ2-5, with D maybe TRBD2 (6 bases). The DNA end favors TRBJ2-1, so the J call may be wrong. Germline CDR1 is SNHLY and CDR2 is FYNNEI. This CDR3 has 15 amino acids.

This clonotype was counted only a few times. The V call is TRBV29-1, the J call TRBJ2-7; 9 bases line up with TRBD1. V trimming: 2 bases; J trimming: 2 bases; junction bases outside the gene matches: 19. The CDR3 is 19 amino acids. Germline lookup yields CDR1 SQVTM and CDR2 ANQGSEA. The CDR3 reads CSVERRSREAGTGTYEQYF. For the CDR3, the DNA is TGCAGCGTTGAACGGCGCTCCAGGGAAGCCGGGACAGGGACCTACGAGCAGTACTTC.

The sample holds many counts of this clonotype. The chain employs TRBV5-6 and TRBJ1-2; D is unclear. CDR1 is SGHDT and CDR2 is YYEEEE in the germline V gene. Trimming took 5 bases from V and 2 from J, leaving 7 bases between them. The CDR3 has 12 residues. The CDR3 region has the DNA TGTGCCAGCAGTGGGCAAAACTATGGCTACACCTTC. Encoded protein: CASSGQNYGYTF.

CDR3 bases: TGTGCCAGCAGCCCCCCCTGGGGACTAGCGGGAGTTGCCGGGGAGCTGTTTTTT. This translates into CASSPPWGLAGVAGELFF. This sequence joins TRBV3-1 and TRBJ2-2; TRBD2 matches at 14 bases. Germline trimming cut 4 bases from V and 6 bases from J; bases unmatched to any gene: 10. The CDR3 totals 18 residues. Germline assignment: CDR1 LGHDT and CDR2 YNNKEL (reference sequence).

This chain connects TRBV4-2 to TRBJ1-1; TRBD1 matches at 8 bases. This CDR3 is 16 amino acids long. Trimming took 1 base from V and 4 from J; bases not matched to a gene: 8. CDR1 and CDR2 (germline): LGHNA, YNFKEQ. CDR3 sequence: CASSQVQGERITEAFF. The CDR3 DNA reads as TGTGCCAGCAGCCAAGTACAGGGGGAGAGGATCACTGAAGCTTTCTTT.

The V and J genes are TRBV20-1 and TRBJ2-4, with a weak D call TRBD1 (6 bases). This CDR3 is 15 amino acids long. Germline V gives CDR1 DFQATT, CDR2 SNEGSKA (reference sequence). Trimming took off 5 bases at V and 0 bases at J, with 14 bases between the two ends. The CDR3 is CSASRQDLAKNIQYF. DNA for the CDR3: TGCAGTGCTTCCCGACAGGATCTAGCCAAAAACATTCAGTACTTC.

The CDR3 loop is CATSSLQVDQPQHF. DNA of the CDR3: TGTGCCACCAGCAGTCTACAGGTCGATCAGCCCCAGCATTTT. The chain links TRBV15 to TRBJ1-5; tentative D call: TRBD1 (5 bases). CDR1 and CDR2 from the germline V gene are LNHNV and YYDKDF (reference sequence). There are 14 residues in the CDR3. The V gene lost 3 bases and the J gene lost 5 bases, with 11 bases spanning the gap.

The chain links TRBV4-1 to TRBJ2-4, with no clear D. Trimming took 0 bases from V and 4 from J, leaving 10 bases between them. This CDR3 is 15 amino acids long. Germline loops: CDR1 MGHRA, CDR2 YSYEKL. CDR3: CASSQEIGLKNIQYF. CDR3 coding DNA: TGCGCCAGCAGCCAAGAAATAGGCCTTAAAAACATTCAGTACTTC.